This TCR beta chain was retrieved from a study of T cells in tuberculosis. On the study more broadly: Sequenced TCRs come from CD1B-GMM tetramer-binding T cells. IGRA-negative adolescents, IGRA-positive adolescents with latent tuberculosis and adults with active tuberculosis formed this South African cohort.

The CDR3 is 16 amino acids. From germline, CDR1 is LNHNV and CDR2 YYDKDF (reference sequence). Trimming cost V 1 base and J 0 bases, with 10 bases left between them. Note on this clone: Its antigen is currently unknown.

Notes on the study in general: Active tuberculosis patients had shorter CDR3-alpha; the beta difference was nonsignificant.

Generated by immunoSEQ multiplex PCR, the TCRdb table keeps only in-frame clones and is missing some. The sample includes about 34,000 clones, roughly nine tenths of them seen just once. The clonotype was recovered from a donor aged 10 to 29 with latent tuberculosis or without tuberculosis infection. Sequences were obtained from PBMCs. This rearrangement joins TRBV15 to TRBJ1-3; maybe TRBD1 (6 bases). The CDR3 here is CATSRGTASSGNTIYF. The CDR3 DNA reads TGTGCCACCAGCAGAGGGACAGCGTCCTCTGGAAACACCATATATTTT.